This T cell receptor (beta chain) was obtained from a study of cytomegalovirus exposure and HLA in healthy donors. Concerning this clone itself: The antigen is unknown.

J lost 6 bases, V lost 1 base, and 5 bases had no gene match. The CDR3 spans 16 residues. Germline V gives CDR1 MNHEY, CDR2 SMNVEV (reference sequence). Primers: 60 Vbeta forward and 13 Jbeta reverse. The data were produced by immunoSEQ multiplex PCR, yet TCRdb's version contains in-frame clones alone and is incomplete. Counted here are more than 80,000 clones, over 75% occurring once; the ten biggest clones make up under 4.5%. In nominal health when sampled, donors likely had unrecorded immune exposures nonetheless. General observations from the study: Across all donors, roughly uniform sequencing depth was an assumption of the presence/absence analyses. For most TCR beta V segments, an earlier analysis put the productive rate at about 87% or about 30% of the time. Researchers counted roughly 160 TCR beta chains as cytomegalovirus-associated.

The V and J genes are TRBV27 and TRBJ2-2; 10 bases fit TRBD2. The sequencing input was PBMCs. This clonotype was obtained from a female donor in good health and CMV-seropositive. CDR3 coding DNA: TGTGCCAGCAGTTTATACCTAGCGGGAGAACCCGGGGAGCTGTTTTTT. Amino acids: CASSLYLAGEPGELFF.